Here is one T cell receptor (beta chain) with its context. Its antigen remains unknown. The entry originates in a study of cytomegalovirus exposure and HLA in healthy donors. General study findings and limits: In an earlier analysis, about 87% or about 30%: the productive usage of most TCR beta V segments. Differences between HLA loci emerged in a later analysis of TCR association rates, with DRB1 most and HLA-C fewest.

The PCR ran on 60 Vbeta and 13 Jbeta primers. The data were produced by immunoSEQ multiplex PCR, yet TCRdb's version contains in-frame clones alone and is incomplete. Of about 130,000 clones detected, about 87% appear once; the ten largest clones hold more than 4.5%. CDR3 size: 15 residues. Trimming removed 4 bases from V and 5 bases from J, with 15 bases in between. CDR1 is MNHEY and CDR2 is SMNVEV in the germline V gene (reference sequence). Sequenced sample: PBMCs. This clonotype was obtained from a woman aged 25 to 39 in good health and CMV-seronegative. The chain is built from TRBV27 and TRBJ2-1; D might be TRBD2 (5 bases). In DNA form, the CDR3 reads TGTGCCAGCAGTTGGTCGGGCCAGAGGGACAATGAGCAGTTCTTC. The encoded protein is CASSWSGQRDNEQFF.